The 10 T cell receptor beta chains below were found in one sample sequenced in a study of blood T cell repertoires in COVID-19. Sequencing was performed with immunoSEQ multiplex PCR; in TCRdb, only in-frame clones are kept and a portion is missing. The sample gives more than 150,000 clones, more than 75% of which show up once; 15% to 20% is in the top ten. The sequenced sample was PBMCs or T cells enriched from blood (not recorded which). These receptors all stem from a woman in her fifties or sixties who had recovered from COVID-19.

This clone was observed a handful of times. The genes are TRBV27 and TRBJ1-2; TRBD1 matches at 7 bases. This CDR3 region has 15 residues. V dropped 3 bases and J dropped 2; count of bases not matched to a gene: 6. CDR1 is MNHEY and CDR2 is SMNVEV in the germline V gene (reference sequence). CDR3 nucleotide sequence: TGTGCCAGCAGTTTTAGTCAGGGGGAGAACTATGGCTACACCTTC. It encodes CASSFSQGENYGYTF.

This chain joins TRBV6-2 or TRBV6-3 and TRBJ1-2, with D perhaps TRBD1 (6 bases). CDR3 length equals 15 residues. Looked up from germline, CDR1 is MNHEY and CDR2 is SVGEGT. The V end was cut by 5 bases, the J end by 4 bases, with 17 bases between. The chain's CDR3 is CASSPTGLTGYGYTF. The CDR3 DNA is TGTGCCAGCAGTCCGACAGGCCTGACCGGCTATGGCTACACCTTC.

The rearrangement joins TRBV19 to TRBJ2-7, with 7 bases fitting TRBD1. J gave up 6 bases and V 6 bases, and 17 bases lay outside the gene matches. Germline loops: CDR1 LNHDA, CDR2 SQIVND (reference sequence). The CDR3 consists of 16 residues. CDR3 in amino acids: CASSPGQLNLVSEQYF. The CDR3, as DNA: TGTGCCAGTAGCCCGGGACAGCTAAACCTTGTGAGCGAGCAGTACTTC.

V usage is TRBV7-8 and J usage is TRBJ2-3; 13 bases match TRBD2. Germline values: CDR1 SGHVS, CDR2 FQNEAQ. The CDR3 is 18 residues long. Losses at the gene ends were 3 bases for V and 0 bases for J; bases not matched to a gene: 6. In nucleotides, the CDR3 is TGTGCCAGCAGCTTGACACTAGCGGGAGGGACTAGCACAGATACGCAGTATTTT. Protein product: CASSLTLAGGTSTDTQYF. The variable domain in full, completed from reference TRBV7-8 and TRBJ2-3, reads GAGVSQSPRYKVAKRGQDVALRCDPISGHVSLFWYQQALGQGPEFLTYFQNEAQLDKSGLPSDRFFAERPEGSVSTLKIQRTQQEDSAVYLCASSLTLAGGTSTDTQYFGPGTRLTVL.

The chain carries TRBV12-3 or TRBV12-4 and TRBJ2-3; 8 positions agree with TRBD2. This CDR3 comprises 13 residues. V gave up 6 bases and J gave up 5 bases; unmatched junction bases: 4. The CDR3 protein is CASSGGAEDTQYF. The CDR3 DNA reads as TGTGCCAGCAGCGGGGGGGCCGAAGATACGCAGTATTTT.

This chain's CDR3 is CASSPARLVPETQYF. The CDR3, as DNA: TGTGCCAGCAGCCCGGCCAGACTAGTTCCAGAGACCCAGTACTTC. The chain couples TRBV7-8 to TRBJ2-5; TRBD2 is a possible D gene (6 bases). Germline V CDR1 and CDR2: SGHVS, FQNEAQ. CDR3 length: 15 residues. The V gene lost 5 bases and the J gene lost 4 bases, with 17 bases spanning the gap.

The chain uses TRBV3-1 (or the pseudogene TRBV3-2) and TRBJ2-4, with a tentative D call TRBD2 (6 bases). Germline V gene lookup returns CDR1 LGHDT and CDR2 YNNKEL (reference sequence). Trimming shortened V by 1 base and J by 9 bases, and 16 bases separated the two germline ends. The CDR3 consists of 15 residues. The CDR3 DNA reads TGTGCCAGCAGCCAAGCCCGGGACTTATCCCGCATTCAGTACTTC. Encoded protein: CASSQARDLSRIQYF.

The chain employs TRBV27 and TRBJ1-2, with 7 bases that match TRBD1. Germline V gives CDR1 MNHEY, CDR2 SMNVEV (reference sequence). The CDR3 consists of 16 residues. V was pared by 2 bases and J by 4 bases, with 10 bases of the junction left unmatched. CDR3 residues: CASSLTRSGGSYGYTF. CDR3 nucleotides: TGTGCCAGCAGTTTAACTAGGTCAGGGGGTTCCTATGGCTACACCTTC.

The V gene is TRBV27, the J gene TRBJ2-4, with 8 nucleotides matching TRBD1. This CDR3 has 11 residues. Trimming took 5 bases from V and 14 from J; bases not matched to a gene: 5. Germline CDR1 is MNHEY and CDR2 is SMNVEV (reference sequence). The CDR3, as DNA: TGTGCCAGCAGTCAAGGACAGGGAGAGTACTTC. It yields the protein CASSQGQGEYF.

The rearrangement uses TRBV19 and TRBJ1-5; 9 positions match TRBD1. Germline CDR1 reads LNHDA; CDR2 reads SQIVND (reference sequence). Unmatched junction bases numbered 3, after V lost 4 bases and J lost 5 bases. This CDR3 is built from 14 residues. CDR3 DNA: TGTGCCAGTAGTAGGACAGGGGATGATCAGCCCCAGCATTTT. This sequence encodes CASSRTGDDQPQHF.